The 18 T cell receptor beta chains listed next were all sequenced from one sample in a study of blood T cell repertoires in COVID-19. Clones were sequenced by immunoSEQ multiplex PCR, and TCRdb holds only the in-frame ones, with some missing. The sample contains approximately 60,000 clones, roughly four fifths of which appear only once. Sequenced: peripheral blood. The receptor set was obtained from a man aged 55-75 years with acute or convalescent COVID-19.

The chain is built from TRBV6-5 and TRBJ2-1, with TRBD1 identical over 11 bases. CDR3 length: 15 amino acids. CDR1 and CDR2 from the germline V gene are MNHEY and SVGAGI. The trim removed 9 bases at V and 7 bases at J, leaving 11 bases unmatched. CDR3 sequence: CASRMWGDRGNEQFF. Written as DNA, the CDR3 is TGTGCCAGTCGTATGTGGGGGGACAGGGGGAATGAGCAGTTCTTC.

The J gene is TRBJ2-5, the V gene TRBV12-3 or TRBV12-4; D not resolved. There are 12 residues in the CDR3. The V end was cut by 6 bases, the J end by 5 bases, with 10 bases between. CDR3 amino acids: CASSINGETQYF. CDR3 nucleotides: TGTGCCAGCAGCATAAACGGGGAGACCCAGTACTTC.

This clone appeared a single time. The rearrangement links TRBV7-9 to TRBJ2-3; 8 positions match TRBD2. This CDR3 is 16 amino acids long. The germline CDR1 and CDR2 sequences are SEHNR and FQNEAQ (reference sequence). Trimming removed 2 bases from V and 1 base from J; junction bases left unmatched: 5. The CDR3 DNA sequence: TGTGCCAGCAGCTTACTTTCCGGGGGGGGCACAGATACGCAGTATTTT. Amino acids: CASSLLSGGGTDTQYF.

This chain joins TRBV19 and TRBJ2-1; the D gene is possibly TRBD1 (6 bases). The germline V gene encodes CDR1 LNHDA and CDR2 SQIVND (reference sequence). The CDR3 extends over 14 amino acids. V was pared by 9 bases and J by 8 bases, with 20 bases between. The CDR3 is CASWAGIRGHEQFF. The CDR3 DNA reads TGTGCCAGCTGGGCCGGGATCAGGGGTCATGAGCAGTTCTTC. The entire variable domain, with the rest obtained from reference TRBV19 and TRBJ2-1, is as follows: DGGITQSPKYLFRKEGQNVTLSCEQNLNHDAMYWYRQDPGQGLRLIYYSQIVNDFQKGDIAEGYSVSREKKESFPLTVTSAQKNPTAFYLCASWAGIRGHEQFFGPGTRLTVL.

The CDR3 protein is CASFIGGDGNTEAFF. The CDR3 DNA reads as TGTGCCAGCTTCATCGGAGGAGATGGGAACACTGAAGCTTTCTTT. The chain recombines TRBV28 with TRBJ1-1; no firm D call. Trimming shortened V by 8 bases and J by 1 base, and 17 bases separated the two germline ends. Germline V lookup: CDR1 MDHEN, CDR2 SYDVKM. The CDR3 extends over 15 amino acids. Supplemented by reference TRBV28 and TRBJ1-1, the full variable domain reads DVKVTQSSRYLVKRTGEKVFLECVQDMDHENMFWYRQDPGLGLRLIYFSYDVKMKEKGDIPEGYSVSREKKERFSLILESASTNQTSMYLCASFIGGDGNTEAFFGQGTRLTVV.

The chain joins TRBV6-5 to TRBJ2-7; 7 nucleotides agree with TRBD2. V shed 5 bases, J shed 10 bases, and the junction held 11 bases outside the gene matches. This CDR3 has 13 amino acids. Germline CDR1 and CDR2: MNHEY and SVGAGI. The CDR3 DNA is TGTGCCAGCAGTAACGGACTAGATGGGGTTCAGTACTTC. Translation: CASSNGLDGVQYF.

The gene calls are TRBV20-1 and TRBJ1-1; 7 nucleotides match TRBD1. This CDR3 spans 13 amino acids. V was clipped by 3 bases and J by 5 bases; unmatched bases: 6. Germline CDR1 reads DFQATT; CDR2 reads SNEGSKA (reference sequence). CDR3 nucleotide sequence: TGCAGTGCTAGTGCGCACAGGGGAACTGAAGCTTTCTTT. It specifies CSASAHRGTEAFF.

The chain carries TRBV6-5 and TRBJ2-7, with 9 bases identical to TRBD2. The CDR3 is 12 residues long. Germline-derived CDR1 and CDR2 are MNHEY and SVGAGI. V shed 8 bases and J 4 bases; nucleotides not matched to a gene: 3. The CDR3 DNA follows: TGTGCCAGCGGGCGGGAGGGTTACGAGCAGTACTTC. Protein: CASGREGYEQYF.

Only one count was recorded for this clone. The rearrangement uses TRBV6-5 and TRBJ1-2; possibly TRBD1 for D (6 bases). The CDR3 consists of 14 residues. Germline loops: CDR1 MNHEY, CDR2 SVGAGI. Trimming stripped 6 bases from V and 2 bases from J, with 13 bases between. In DNA form, the CDR3 reads TGTGCCAGCAGCTTAGGGGGTACCAACTATGGCTACACCTTC. Encoded protein: CASSLGGTNYGYTF.

Concerning this clone itself: At one boundary the junction diverges from the germline segment, which might be a read error. The chain carries TRBV27 and TRBJ2-3; 7 nucleotides align to TRBD1. Germline V gives CDR1 MNHEY, CDR2 SMNVEV (reference sequence). The CDR3 loop spans 13 amino acids. The CDR3 loop reads CASSLSPDRDWHF. CDR3 DNA: TGTGCCAGCAGTTTATCTCCCGACAGGGATTGGCATTTT.

The V gene is TRBV24-1, the J gene TRBJ2-2; 14 bases line up with TRBD2. With 3 bases clipped from V and 7 bases from J, the junction kept 6 bases outside the gene matches. The CDR3 length is 17 residues. The V gene's germline CDR1 is KGHDR and CDR2 SFDVKD. The CDR3 DNA reads TGTGCCACCAGTGATGGGACTAGCGGGAGTCTGTACGGGGAGCTGTTTTTT. This sequence encodes CATSDGTSGSLYGELFF.

Comments on this clone: Other DNA sequences from this sample encode an identical CDR3 as well. The rearrangement joins TRBV25-1 to TRBJ2-7, with 10 positions matching TRBD1. This CDR3 has 15 amino acids. CDR1 and CDR2 (germline): MGHDK, SYGVNS. The V segment lost 4 bases and the J segment 9 bases; nucleotides outside the gene matches: 12. The CDR3 protein is CASSVPGTGVLGQYF. The CDR3 nucleotides read TGTGCCAGCAGTGTCCCCGGGACAGGGGTGCTGGGGCAGTACTTC.

This sequence joins TRBV28 and TRBJ1-3; D remains ambiguous. Germline values: CDR1 MDHEN, CDR2 SYDVKM. This CDR3 is 14 amino acids long. V was cut by 3 bases and J by 4 bases, with 10 bases left in between. Here the CDR3 DNA reads TGTGCCAGCAGTTTTCCGGGGAAGGGAAACACCATATATTTT. This translates into CASSFPGKGNTIYF.

J is TRBJ1-4 and V is TRBV27; D gene ambiguous. Per the germline V gene, CDR1 is MNHEY and CDR2 is SMNVEV (reference sequence). V shed 3 bases and J shed 5 bases, with 13 bases lying between them. The CDR3 is 15 amino acids. CDR3 in amino acids: CASSFNTILNEKLFF. CDR3 nucleotides: TGTGCCAGCAGTTTCAACACTATATTAAATGAAAAACTGTTTTTT.

This chain connects TRBV7-8 to TRBJ2-3; 13 positions match TRBD2. V dropped 5 bases and J dropped 4; count of bases not matched to a gene: 6. CDR3 length: 16 amino acids. Germline V gene sequence: CDR1 SGHVS, CDR2 FQNEAQ. CDR3 sequence reads: CASSTWTSGSADTQYF. CDR3 nucleotides: TGTGCCAGCAGCACTTGGACTAGCGGGAGCGCAGATACGCAGTATTTT.

The genes are TRBV29-1 and TRBJ1-1; the D is unclear. The CDR3 runs to 11 residues. The V end lost 7 bases, the J end lost 8 bases, and 14 bases lay between the germline ends. Looked up from germline, CDR1 is SQVTM and CDR2 is ANQGSEA. CDR3 amino acids: CSAERVGEAFF. In DNA, the CDR3 is TGCAGCGCGGAGAGGGTCGGAGAAGCTTTCTTT.

The rearrangement uses TRBV19 and TRBJ1-2; D is unclear. The CDR3 has 14 residues. Trimming removed 6 bases from V and 5 bases from J, with 16 bases in between. Per germline, CDR1 LNHDA and CDR2 SQIVND (reference sequence). The CDR3 protein is CASRAPRQVYGYTF. CDR3 coding DNA: TGTGCCAGTAGGGCCCCCAGACAAGTTTATGGCTACACCTTC.

This clone has only a few counts. CDR3 region: CASSEKRPSGRDTQYF. As DNA, the CDR3 is TGTGCCAGCAGTGAAAAGAGACCTAGCGGGAGAGATACGCAGTATTTT. J is TRBJ2-3 and V is TRBV6-1; TRBD2 agrees at 10 bases. The junction had 7 bases not matched to a gene; V was cut back by 2 bases and J by 5 bases. The CDR3 has 16 residues. The germline gives CDR1 MNHNS, CDR2 SASEGT.